The 18 T cell receptor beta chains below were found in one sample sequenced in a study of response to subunit inactivated influenza vaccine. TCRdb re-called the RT-PCR reads through MiXCR, storing one row per CDR3 protein. The sample includes a few hundred thousand distinct CDR3 sequences, approximately 9.9% of them seen just once. The sequences come from PBMCs from blood, collected roughly 46 days after vaccination. The receptor set was obtained from a man aged 45-65 years who received an inactivated influenza vaccine.

The chain couples TRBV7-9 to TRBJ1-2; D remains unclear. CDR3 length: 13 residues. Trimming took off 5 bases at V and 8 bases at J, with 15 bases between the two ends. The V gene's germline CDR1 is SEHNR and CDR2 FQNEAQ (reference sequence). The CDR3 DNA sequence: TGTGCCAGCAGCCCGACCGTTACTAGGGGCTACACCTTC. Translated: CASSPTVTRGYTF.

This clonotype was picked up many times. V is TRBV6-5 and J is TRBJ1-1; a possible D gene is TRBD1 (6 bases). The length of the CDR3 is 15 residues. The ends were cut back, 0 bases at V and 4 bases at J, with 12 bases in the middle. Germline CDR1 is MNHEY and CDR2 is SVGAGI. CDR3 in DNA: TGTGCCAGCAGTTACTCGAGGGGGTGGGGCACTGAAGCTTTCTTT. The encoded protein is CASSYSRGWGTEAFF.

The chain links TRBV6-5 to TRBJ2-5, with D perhaps TRBD1 (7 bases). Germline CDR1 MNHEY, CDR2 SVGAGI. With 2 bases removed from V and 3 bases from J, the gap between germline ends came to 16 bases. The CDR3 spans 16 residues. The CDR3 region is CASSYGKEGAKETQYF. CDR3 in DNA: TGTGCCAGCAGTTACGGGAAGGAGGGGGCGAAAGAGACCCAGTACTTC.

The chain uses TRBV20-1 and TRBJ2-5; D unclear. Germline-derived CDR1 and CDR2 are DFQATT and SNEGSKA (reference sequence). V lost 1 base to trimming and J lost 5 bases, with 11 bases between them. This CDR3 has 13 amino acids. DNA for the CDR3: TGCAGTGCTAGAGGTCTTGGGTCCGAGACCCAGTACTTC. It is translated as CSARGLGSETQYF.

This clonotype was seen ten or more times. This chain connects TRBV6-2 or TRBV6-3 to TRBJ2-7; no definite D call. Deletions cut 4 bases from V and 3 bases from J, with 7 bases between. CDR3 length: 12 amino acids. Germline values: CDR1 MNHEY, CDR2 SVGEGT. DNA of the CDR3: TGTGCCAGCAGTTTCAATTTCTACGAGCAGTACTTC. Translated, it gives CASSFNFYEQYF.

This clonotype has more than one count but fewer than ten. The genes are TRBV12-3 or TRBV12-4 and TRBJ2-2; 7 bases map to TRBD1. Germline trimming cut 10 bases from V and 5 bases from J; bases unmatched to any gene: 7. The CDR3 covers 13 residues. DNA of the CDR3: TGTGCCATACAGGGGATATTAACCGGGGAGCTGTTTTTT. Its translation is CAIQGILTGELFF.

This rearrangement joins TRBV6-2 or TRBV6-3 to TRBJ2-3; D perhaps matches TRBD2 (6 bases). The germline gives CDR1 MNHEY, CDR2 SVGEGT. With 5 bases removed from V and 1 base from J, the gap between germline ends came to 10 bases. The CDR3 covers 14 residues. This CDR3 reads CASSRGRRTDTQYF. The CDR3 bases are TGTGCCAGCAGTCGGGGGAGGCGCACAGATACGCAGTATTTT.

The rearrangement uses TRBV7-8 and TRBJ2-7; D is ambiguous. The germline V and J ends were trimmed by 1 base and 2 bases, with 12 bases remaining between them. CDR3 length equals 15 residues. In germline, CDR1 is SGHVS, CDR2 FQNEAQ. CDR3 coding DNA: TGTGCCAGCAGCTTAGAAGGGTATGGACCCTACGAGCAGTACTTC. Encoded protein: CASSLEGYGPYEQYF. The full variable domain, in which reference TRBV7-8 and TRBJ2-7 provide the parts outside the CDR3, is GAGVSQSPRYKVAKRGQDVALRCDPISGHVSLFWYQQALGQGPEFLTYFQNEAQLDKSGLPSDRFFAERPEGSVSTLKIQRTQQEDSAVYLCASSLEGYGPYEQYFGPGTRLTVT.

This clonotype was detected a few times. The chain carries TRBV4-1 and TRBJ2-3; D gene uncertain. The CDR3 has 15 amino acids. Looked up from germline, CDR1 is MGHRA and CDR2 is YSYEKL. Trimming stripped 0 bases from V and 1 base from J, with 8 bases between. The DNA of the CDR3 is TGCGCCAGCAGCCAAGATATCCCAGGCACAGATACGCAGTATTTT. As protein: CASSQDIPGTDTQYF.

In its sample, this clonotype was seen a few times. This sequence joins TRBV7-9 and TRBJ2-7; the match to TRBD2 covers 8 bases. This CDR3 is built from 16 residues. CDR1 and CDR2 (germline): SEHNR, FQNEAQ (reference sequence). After removal of 0 bases from V and 2 bases from J, the junction contained 6 bases not matched to a gene. This chain's CDR3 is CASSLANGGGTYEQYF. Here the CDR3 DNA reads TGTGCCAGCAGCTTAGCGAACGGCGGGGGGACCTACGAGCAGTACTTC.

Written as DNA, the CDR3 is TGTGCCAGTAGTAACCCGACTAGCGGGGGTCCGCGGGACTACAATGAGCAGTTCTTC. This sequence encodes CASSNPTSGGPRDYNEQFF. The gene calls are TRBV19 and TRBJ2-1; 12 positions match TRBD2. CDR3 length: 19 amino acids. Germline V lookup: CDR1 LNHDA, CDR2 SQIVND (reference sequence). V shed 4 bases and J 3 bases; nucleotides not matched to a gene: 13.

This clonotype has at least ten counts. V usage is TRBV25-1 and J usage is TRBJ1-4; D unresolved. V lost 5 bases and J 8 bases, leaving 15 bases between the germline ends. The CDR3 runs to 14 residues. Germline CDR1 MGHDK, CDR2 SYGVNS. The CDR3 DNA reads TGTGCCAGCAGTTGGTCAGCCCCGGGCGAAAAACTGTTTTTT. It yields the protein CASSWSAPGEKLFF.

This clonotype has only a few counts. This chain joins TRBV10-3 and TRBJ2-2, with D possibly TRBD2 on 6 matching bases. Trimming left V 6 bases short and J 3 bases short, with 14 bases between. The CDR3 sequence is 15 residues long. Per the germline V gene, CDR1 is ENHRY and CDR2 is SYGVKD. CDR3 region: CAIRTGTSHTGELFF. Here the CDR3 DNA reads TGTGCCATCAGAACCGGGACTTCACACACCGGGGAGCTGTTTTTT.

This clonotype has more than one count but fewer than ten. The genes are TRBV7-9 and TRBJ2-1; TRBD2 might be the D (6 bases). Per the germline V gene, CDR1 is SEHNR and CDR2 is FQNEAQ (reference sequence). Trimming pared 5 bases from V and 5 bases from J, leaving 13 bases between. The CDR3 length is 14 residues. CDR3 sequence (DNA): TGTGCCAGCAGCCGGGAGCGTCCCCACAATGAGCAGTTCTTC. It specifies CASSRERPHNEQFF.

This clonotype was detected many times. The chain joins TRBV27 to TRBJ2-1, with 11 bases that match TRBD2. The CDR3 is made up of 15 amino acids. Germline CDR1 reads MNHEY; CDR2 reads SMNVEV (reference sequence). V gave up 4 bases and J gave up 9 bases; unmatched junction bases: 8. For the CDR3, the DNA is TGTGCCAGCAGTTCCTCTAGCGGGGGGCTTGTTGAGCAGTTCTTC. Its translation: CASSSSSGGLVEQFF.

The sample holds a few counts of this clonotype. The V gene is TRBV5-6, the J gene TRBJ2-2; 9 bases align to TRBD2. The CDR3 has 15 residues. V trimming: 6 bases; J trimming: 4 bases; junction bases outside the gene matches: 7. In germline, CDR1 is SGHDT, CDR2 YYEEEE. CDR3 loop: CASNAGGPSTGELFF. DNA for the CDR3: TGTGCCAGCAACGCGGGGGGGCCGTCCACCGGGGAGCTGTTTTTT.

This chain links TRBV24-1 with TRBJ2-2; D could derive from TRBD1 or TRBD2 (5 bases each). The germline V gene has CDR1 KGHDR and CDR2 SFDVKD. The CDR3 is 16 residues long. Trimming pared 0 bases from V and 4 bases from J, leaving 11 bases between. The CDR3 is CATSDLMGTSTGELFF. The CDR3 DNA sequence: TGTGCCACCAGTGATTTGATGGGGACCTCCACCGGGGAGCTGTTTTTT.

This clonotype was found a few times. The chain recombines TRBV7-6 with TRBJ2-1, with D maybe TRBD1 (5 bases). The CDR3 loop spans 15 amino acids. CDR1 and CDR2 from the germline V gene are SGHVS and FNYEAQ. The ends were cut back, 5 bases at V and 7 bases at J, with 18 bases in the middle. The CDR3: CASSREFYRRNEQFF. DNA of the CDR3: TGTGCCAGCAGCCGAGAGTTCTACAGGCGGAATGAGCAGTTCTTC.